The entry below gives a single T cell receptor beta chain sequence along with its context. The antigen is not known. The data were taken from a study of CD8 T cells in ankylosing spondylitis. Study-level results: Made up of about eight highly homologous variants, a TCR beta motif appeared characteristic of ankylosing spondylitis blood.

V dropped 6 bases and J dropped 3 bases, with 17 bases sitting between them. The CDR3 runs 16 residues. Per the germline V gene, CDR1 is MDHEN and CDR2 is SYDVKM. TCRdb re-analysed the 5' RACE reads in MiXCR, keeping a single row per CDR3 protein. Here the sample spans 700,000 or so distinct CDR3 sequences, roughly 19% being singletons. The genes are TRBV28 and TRBJ2-2; TRBD2 might be the D (5 bases). Input material: blood, either unsorted or a sorted T cell fraction (not recorded which). This receptor was identified in a male donor with ankylosing spondylitis. The CDR3 loop reads CASSRQEVMDTGELFF. The CDR3 DNA follows: TGTGCCAGCAGCCGGCAGGAGGTTATGGACACCGGGGAGCTGTTTTTT.